Shown below are 23 T cell receptor beta chains from a single sample sequenced in a study of regulatory T cells in long-lasting Graves disease. CDR3-region Arm-PCR and iRepertoire HTBI primers produced the TCR beta libraries. TCRdb reprocessed the multiplex PCR reads with MiXCR, giving one entry per CDR3 protein. The data hold about 430,000 distinct CDR3 sequences, with roughly a fifth observed a single time. Time point defined: persistent/refractory GD, antithyroid drugs over 5 years with positive TRAb. PBMC RNA served as the TCR library source. The material was peripheral blood mononuclear cells (PBMCs), obtained when the disease was refractory, from a patient treated with antithyroid drugs. The source is a female donor with Graves disease.

This clonotype was observed many times. The chain joins TRBV3-1 to TRBJ2-7; 7 bases align to TRBD1. The CDR3 totals 15 residues. Germline assignment: CDR1 LGHDT and CDR2 YNNKEL (reference sequence). Trimming removed 1 base from V and 4 bases from J; junction bases left unmatched: 7. CDR3: CASSQGPGGYYEQYF. CDR3 sequence (DNA): TGTGCCAGCAGCCAAGGTCCAGGGGGTTATTACGAGCAGTACTTC.

There are many counts of this clonotype. The chain combines TRBV7-8 with TRBJ2-1, with 8 nucleotides matching TRBD1. This CDR3 region has 17 residues. With 5 bases clipped from V and 4 bases from J, the junction kept 13 bases outside the gene matches. Germline V gene data show CDR1 as SGHVS and CDR2 as FQNEAQ. The CDR3 region is CASSPGQRTGTYNEQFF. The CDR3 region has the DNA TGTGCCAGCAGCCCGGGACAGCGGACAGGGACTTACAATGAGCAGTTCTTC.

The chain uses TRBV4-1 and TRBJ1-1; TRBD1 matches at 7 bases. After removal of 0 bases from V and 2 bases from J, the junction contained 9 bases not matched to a gene. Germline loops: CDR1 MGHRA, CDR2 YSYEKL. This CDR3 region has 17 residues. CDR3 region: CASSQDPLAGGNTEAFF. The CDR3 DNA sequence: TGCGCCAGCAGCCAAGACCCTTTGGCAGGGGGAAACACTGAAGCTTTCTTT.

V usage is TRBV11-2 and J usage is TRBJ2-3, with a possible D match to TRBD1 (5 bases). The germline CDR1 and CDR2 sequences are SGHAT and FQNNGV. The CDR3 has 16 amino acids. V was pared by 4 bases and J by 2 bases, with 16 bases between. This chain's CDR3 is CASSYQPDTTTDTQYF. The CDR3 DNA reads TGTGCCAGCAGCTATCAACCGGACACAACCACAGATACGCAGTATTTT.

The chain uses TRBV20-1 and TRBJ2-7; TRBD1 might be the D (6 bases). Trimming removed 5 bases at V and 0 bases at J, with 17 bases between. The CDR3 has 15 amino acids. Germline V CDR1 and CDR2: DFQATT, SNEGSKA (reference sequence). The CDR3 reads CSASKKRGSSYEQYF. The CDR3 region has the DNA TGCAGTGCTTCTAAGAAAAGGGGGAGCTCCTACGAGCAGTACTTC.

Regarding this clonotype: With a far larger clone one base away, a read error is the likely cause. The chain carries TRBV7-2 and TRBJ2-7; possibly TRBD1 for D (6 bases). This CDR3 has 15 amino acids. Trimming removed 5 bases from V and 2 bases from J, with 16 bases in between. Germline lookup yields CDR1 SGHTA and CDR2 FQGNSA. CDR3 DNA: TGTGCCAGCAGCCCCGGGGACAAGGGGACCTACGAGCAGTACTTC. This translates into CASSPGDKGTYEQYF.

V gene TRBV19 combines with J gene TRBJ1-1; no definite D call. The CDR3 loop spans 13 amino acids. The V end was cut by 4 bases, the J end by 1 base, with 7 bases between. From germline, CDR1 is LNHDA and CDR2 SQIVND (reference sequence). CDR3 region: CASSTHKNTEAFF. The CDR3 nucleotides read TGTGCCAGTAGTACCCACAAGAACACTGAAGCTTTCTTT.

Points on this clonotype: A read error may be the cause here, since a much bigger clone is one base away. The rearrangement links TRBV19 to TRBJ2-5; D is unresolved. The V gene's germline CDR1 is LNHDA and CDR2 SQIVND (reference sequence). CDR3 length equals 9 residues. V lost 10 bases and J 1 base, leaving 1 base between the germline ends. CDR3 sequence (DNA): TGTGCCACCCAAGAGACCCAGTACTTC. Amino acid sequence: CATQETQYF.

Only a few counts were recorded for this clonotype. This sequence joins TRBV6-2 or TRBV6-3 and TRBJ1-5, with a possible D match to TRBD1 (5 bases). The ends were cut back, 0 bases at V and 5 bases at J, with 8 bases in the middle. CDR3 length equals 14 residues. Germline assignment: CDR1 MNHEY and CDR2 SVGEGT. CDR3 DNA sequence: TGTGCCAGCAGTTACTCCGGGGCCTATCAGCCCCAGCATTTT. Translated, it gives CASSYSGAYQPQHF.

V is TRBV5-1 and J is TRBJ2-7, with TRBD1 identical over 7 bases. The CDR3 spans 13 residues. The V and J ends lost 7 bases and 1 base, in that order; junction bases with no gene match: 5. Germline V gene lookup returns CDR1 SGHRS and CDR2 YFSETQ. CDR3 sequence: CASRTGWSYEQYF. The CDR3 DNA follows: TGCGCCAGCCGGACAGGTTGGTCCTACGAGCAGTACTTC.

J is TRBJ1-2 and V is TRBV15, with 9 bases identical to TRBD1. The J segment lost 8 bases and the V segment lost 3 bases, leaving 4 bases of the junction unmatched. Germline V gene sequence: CDR1 LNHNV, CDR2 YYDKDF (reference sequence). The CDR3 consists of 13 residues. CDR3 region: CATSSGDREGYTF. CDR3 sequence (DNA): TGTGCCACCAGCAGCGGGGACAGGGAGGGCTACACCTTC.

This rearrangement joins TRBV2 to TRBJ1-2; no clear D gene. This CDR3 has 12 amino acids. Germline assignment: CDR1 SNHLY and CDR2 FYNNEI. Trimming removed 5 bases from V and 6 bases from J, with 10 bases in between. The DNA for the CDR3 is TGTGCCAGCAGTTATTACGCCGATGGCTACACCTTC. This gives the protein CASSYYADGYTF.

In this sample, this clonotype turned up many times. The chain carries TRBV28 and TRBJ2-5, with 11 positions matching TRBD1. Per germline, CDR1 MDHEN and CDR2 SYDVKM. V was pared by 4 bases and J by 1 base, with 2 bases of the junction left unmatched. CDR3 length: 15 residues. The CDR3 loop is CASSSGTGGQETQYF. Here the CDR3 DNA reads TGTGCCAGCAGTTCCGGGACAGGGGGCCAAGAGACCCAGTACTTC.

The V and J genes are TRBV15 and TRBJ2-2; tentatively, D is TRBD2 (5 bases). Germline CDR1 reads LNHNV; CDR2 reads YYDKDF (reference sequence). The V end was cut by 0 bases, the J end by 0 bases, with 14 bases between. This CDR3 has 18 amino acids. CDR3 loop: CATSRDIPTRANTGELFF. In DNA form, the CDR3 reads TGTGCCACCAGCAGAGATATTCCCACTAGGGCGAACACCGGGGAGCTGTTTTTT.

The table lists this clonotype with a few counts. This chain links TRBV10-1 with TRBJ2-4; TRBD1 aligns across 7 bases. Per the germline V gene, CDR1 is WNHNN and CDR2 is SYGVQD (reference sequence). With V trimmed by 5 bases and J by 7 bases, 8 bases remained unmatched. The CDR3 spans 14 residues. CDR3 nucleotides: TGCGCCAGCAGTACCACAGGGGTCGGGAACATTCAGTACTTC. Protein sequence: CASSTTGVGNIQYF.

The chain uses TRBV15 and TRBJ2-1; D not resolved. Germline CDR1 and CDR2: LNHNV and YYDKDF (reference sequence). Trimming left V 0 bases short and J 3 bases short, with 3 bases between. The CDR3 is made up of 13 amino acids. The CDR3 reads CATSRDGYNEQFF. The CDR3 coding sequence is TGTGCCACCAGCAGAGATGGCTACAATGAGCAGTTCTTC.

This clonotype showed up many times. Being one base from a much bigger clone, this may be a read error. The rearrangement joins TRBV12-3 or TRBV12-4 to TRBJ1-1, with D uncertain. The CDR3 covers 13 residues. The V end lost 3 bases, the J end lost 0 bases, and 5 bases lay between the germline ends. The DNA for the CDR3 is TGTGCCAGCAGTTTCAAGGTGAACACTGAAGCTTTCTTT. It codes for CASSFKVNTEAFF.

The sample holds many counts of this clonotype. This chain connects TRBV2 to TRBJ2-5, with TRBD1 matching 8 bases. Germline CDR1 and CDR2: SNHLY and FYNNEI. Trimming took 8 bases from V and 5 from J; bases not matched to a gene: 7. The CDR3 totals 13 residues. The CDR3 is CASGRGLGETQYF. The CDR3 nucleotides read TGTGCCAGCGGCAGGGGGCTCGGGGAGACCCAGTACTTC.

This sequence joins TRBV13 and TRBJ2-2, with 15 bases identical to TRBD2. From germline, CDR1 is PRHDT and CDR2 FYEKMQ (reference sequence). J was trimmed by 7 bases and V by 3 bases; bases with no gene match: 18. The CDR3 extends over 21 amino acids. The CDR3 DNA reads TGTGCCAGCAGCTTCAATTACCCCCGGACTAGCGGGAGGGCCAAGAACGGGGAGCTGTTTTTT. The encoded protein is CASSFNYPRTSGRAKNGELFF. Drawing the rest from reference TRBV13 and TRBJ2-2, the complete variable domain is AAGVIQSPRHLIKEKRETATLKCYPIPRHDTVYWYQQGPGQDPQFLISFYEKMQSDKGSIPDRFSAQQFSDYHSELNMSSLELGDSALYFCASSFNYPRTSGRAKNGELFFGEGSRLTVL.

In its sample, this clonotype was seen many times. V is TRBV2 and J is TRBJ2-7; D tentatively reads TRBD1 or TRBD2 (5 bases each). The CDR3 has 13 amino acids. Germline-derived CDR1 and CDR2 are SNHLY and FYNNEI. V was cut by 2 bases and J by 10 bases, with 15 bases left in between. CDR3 DNA: TGTGCCAGCAGTGAATCTCGGGGACGGATACAGTACTTC. It yields the protein CASSESRGRIQYF.

V gene TRBV5-1 combines with J gene TRBJ2-7; 11 bases line up with TRBD2. Per germline, CDR1 SGHRS and CDR2 YFSETQ. J was trimmed by 6 bases and V by 4 bases; bases with no gene match: 6. The CDR3 totals 14 residues. The CDR3 loop is CASSQGLAAPEQYF. CDR3 nucleotides: TGCGCCAGCAGCCAGGGACTAGCGGCCCCCGAGCAGTACTTC.

This clonotype was seen more than once but under ten times. The CDR3 loop is CAWSISHAEAFF. CDR3 coding DNA: TGTGCCTGGAGTATAAGTCATGCGGAAGCTTTCTTT. The rearrangement links TRBV30 to TRBJ1-1; D remains ambiguous. From germline, CDR1 is GTSNPN and CDR2 SVGIG (reference sequence). CDR3 length: 12 residues. The ends were cut back, 2 bases at V and 8 bases at J, with 12 bases in the middle.

This clonotype came up many times. V is TRBV29-1 and J is TRBJ1-1; TRBD1 might be the D (5 bases). CDR1 and CDR2 (germline): SQVTM, ANQGSEA. Trimming left V 5 bases short and J 3 bases short, with 16 bases between. The CDR3 contains 14 residues. CDR3 in amino acids: CSVLNTARDTEAFF. In DNA form, the CDR3 reads TGCAGCGTTCTAAATACAGCCAGGGACACTGAAGCTTTCTTT. Combining the CDR3 with reference TRBV29-1 and TRBJ1-1 gives the whole variable domain SAVISQKPSRDICQRGTSLTIQCQVDSQVTMMFWYRQQPGQSLTLIATANQGSEATYESGFVIDKFPISRPNLTFSTLTVSNMSPEDSSIYLCSVLNTARDTEAFFGQGTRLTVV.